This entry features one T cell receptor (beta chain) sequence. As yet, its antigen is unknown. The data stem from a study of identical twins. Regarding the study as a whole: Beta clonotypes that were abundant in cord blood contained fewer insertions, a pattern absent from memory repertoires. Modelling underestimated the level of out-of-frame TCR alpha sharing observed in monozygotic twins.

Each CDR3 protein is one row after TCRdb ran MiXCR on the 5' RACE reads. The sample gives 500,000 to 550,000 distinct CDR3 sequences, 20% to 25% of which show up once; approximately 0.48% is in the top ten. Looked up from germline, CDR1 is ENHRY and CDR2 is SYGVKD. Trimming took 7 bases from V and 5 from J, leaving 14 bases between them. This CDR3 has 13 residues. This same sample was also taken into another study, of yellow fever vaccine responses in identical twins.

Sequenced material: CD4+ T cells sorted from blood. This rearrangement joins TRBV10-3 to TRBJ2-5, with D possibly TRBD2 on 6 matching bases. This TCR derives from a woman in her late teens or twenties in good health. CDR3 bases: TGTGCCATCACCGCGACTAGGGGCGAGACCCAGTACTTC. Translating gives CAITATRGETQYF.